One sample yielded the 24 T cell receptor beta chains listed below, sequenced in a study of radiotherapy plus CTLA-4 blockade in lung cancer. Measured with immunoSEQ multiplex PCR; TCRdb has only the in-frame clones, and not every one. This sample carries around 100,000 clones, roughly 86% of them seen once, and the ten largest clones take roughly 3.3%. The source was peripheral blood, collected from a patient treated with radiotherapy plus ipilimumab. The receptors shown here come from a human donor with non-small cell lung cancer that progressed on radiotherapy plus ipilimumab. Some clones in this sample may be carry-over from other donors' samples.

CDR3 loop: CASRDREGYEQYF. CDR3 coding DNA: TGTGCCAGCAGAGACAGGGAGGGCTACGAGCAGTACTTC. The V call is TRBV2, the J call TRBJ2-7; D could derive from TRBD1 or TRBD2 (7 bases each). CDR1 and CDR2 from the germline V gene are SNHLY and FYNNEI. V dropped 6 bases and J dropped 3 bases, with 12 bases sitting between them. The CDR3 sequence is 13 residues long.

V and J are TRBV7-2 and TRBJ1-5, with 10 bases lining up with TRBD1. The CDR3 loop spans 18 amino acids. Germline V gene sequence: CDR1 SGHTA, CDR2 FQGNSA. Trimming at V came to 5 bases and at J to 0 bases, leaving 10 bases not matched to a gene. The CDR3 nucleotides read TGTGCCAGCAGCGGAACTAACAGGACAGGGGGTAGCAATCAGCCCCAGCATTTT. It encodes CASSGTNRTGGSNQPQHF.

This rearrangement joins TRBV6-1 to TRBJ2-7, with TRBD1 as a possible D gene (6 bases). Germline CDR1 and CDR2: MNHNS and SASEGT. The CDR3 is 19 residues long. V gave up 2 bases and J gave up 2 bases, with 25 bases separating them. The CDR3 nucleotides are TGTGCCAGCAGTGAAAGGGCCAGGGGCGCCGCTAGAACCACCTACGAGCAGTACTTC. Encoded protein: CASSERARGAARTTYEQYF.

This clone was counted between two and nine times. The chain has TRBV30 and TRBJ1-2, with no clear D. Germline loops: CDR1 GTSNPN, CDR2 SVGIG (reference sequence). There are 13 residues in the CDR3. The germline V and J ends were trimmed by 3 bases and 4 bases, with 12 bases remaining between them. DNA of the CDR3: TGTGCCTGGAGCTCAGATAGCGTCTATGGCTACACCTTC. Protein: CAWSSDSVYGYTF.

The chain couples TRBV7-2 to TRBJ1-4; unclear D gene. Germline CDR1 and CDR2: SGHTA and FQGNSA. This CDR3 region has 15 residues. Trimming removed 5 bases at V and 0 bases at J, with 10 bases between. The CDR3 protein is CASSELSTTNEKLFF. CDR3 DNA sequence: TGTGCCAGCAGCGAACTCAGTACAACTAATGAAAAACTGTTTTTT.

The rearrangement links TRBV14 to TRBJ2-7; D tentatively reads TRBD1 or TRBD2 (5 bases each). There are 16 residues in the CDR3. CDR1 is SGHDN, CDR2 FVKESK, per germline. V was cut by 0 bases and J by 6 bases, with 18 bases left in between. The CDR3 nucleotides read TGTGCCAGCAGCCAAGATACTTTTGCCTGGGGGAGCGAGCAGTACTTC. Amino acids: CASSQDTFAWGSEQYF.

The chain links TRBV4-2 to TRBJ2-7; 7 bases line up with TRBD2. CDR1 and CDR2 (germline): LGHNA, YNFKEQ. With V trimmed by 1 base and J by 7 bases, 7 bases remained unmatched. This CDR3 region has 14 residues. Written as DNA, the CDR3 is TGTGCCAGCAGCCAAGGACTAGCCGGGGTGGAGCAGTACTTC. This codes for CASSQGLAGVEQYF.

This sequence joins TRBV7-3 and TRBJ2-1; D is perhaps TRBD2 (6 bases). Germline V gene data show CDR1 as SGHTA and CDR2 as FQGTGA. This CDR3 is built from 15 residues. Trimming removed 5 bases at V and 8 bases at J, with 19 bases between. The CDR3 coding sequence is TGTGCCAGCAGCAGGGCAGGGTTTACGGGGGATGAGCAGTTCTTC. This encodes CASSRAGFTGDEQFF.

The chain employs TRBV7-2 and TRBJ1-4; no reliable D call. Germline V gene data show CDR1 as SGHTA and CDR2 as FQGNSA. V lost 8 bases and J lost 2, with 12 bases in between. This CDR3 has 14 amino acids. The CDR3 coding sequence is TGTGCCAGCGGGTCGAGTGTTACTAATGAAAAACTGTTTTTT. Translating it yields CASGSSVTNEKLFF.

This sequence joins TRBV7-2 and TRBJ2-5; 8 bases fit TRBD2. The V and J ends lost 3 bases and 5 bases, in that order; junction bases with no gene match: 8. The CDR3 covers 15 residues. Germline CDR1 reads SGHTA; CDR2 reads FQGNSA. For the CDR3, the DNA is TGTGCCAGCAGCTTGAACGGGAGGGCCCCGGAGACCCAGTACTTC. This translates into CASSLNGRAPETQYF.

This chain joins TRBV7-9 and TRBJ2-1, with 7 nucleotides matching TRBD1. Germline values: CDR1 SEHNR, CDR2 FQNEAQ (reference sequence). Trimming removed 5 bases from V and 8 bases from J; junction bases left unmatched: 6. The CDR3 contains 13 residues. The CDR3 sequence is CASSPGTVDEQFF. In nucleotides, the CDR3 is TGTGCCAGCAGCCCCGGGACAGTCGATGAGCAGTTCTTC.

This CDR3 reads CASSEEDGNQPQHF. As DNA, the CDR3 is TGTGCCAGCAGTGAGGAAGACGGGAATCAGCCCCAGCATTTT. The chain is built from TRBV6-4 and TRBJ1-5; unclear D gene. The CDR3 runs to 14 residues. Trimming pared 3 bases from V and 4 bases from J, leaving 10 bases between. The V gene's germline CDR1 is MRHNA and CDR2 SNTAGT.

This clone was found once. J is TRBJ1-5 and V is TRBV5-1, with 10 bases fitting TRBD1. Unmatched junction bases numbered 1, after V lost 0 bases and J lost 4 bases. The CDR3 has 15 residues. Germline V gene data show CDR1 as SGHRS and CDR2 as YFSETQ. The CDR3 region is CASSLAGQGNQPQHF. The CDR3 coding sequence is TGCGCCAGCAGCTTGGCGGGACAGGGGAATCAGCCCCAGCATTTT.

The chain recombines TRBV7-9 with TRBJ1-4; 9 nucleotides align to TRBD1. V gave up 4 bases and J gave up 7 bases; unmatched junction bases: 13. The germline V gene has CDR1 SEHNR and CDR2 FQNEAQ (reference sequence). This CDR3 is built from 17 residues. The CDR3 bases are TGTGCCAGCAGCTCCATAGCCGGGACAGGGATAGGTGAAAAACTGTTTTTT. It yields the protein CASSSIAGTGIGEKLFF.

This clone was recorded once. This rearrangement joins TRBV10-2 to TRBJ2-7, with D unresolved. The CDR3 has 13 residues. Germline CDR1 is WSHSY and CDR2 is SAAADI. V lost 0 bases and J 4 bases, leaving 7 bases between the germline ends. The CDR3 sequence: CASSESRIYEQYF. The CDR3, as DNA: TGCGCCAGCAGTGAGTCGAGAATATACGAGCAGTACTTC.

This chain joins TRBV14 and TRBJ2-2; tentative D call: TRBD2 (7 bases). Per the germline V gene, CDR1 is SGHDN and CDR2 is FVKESK. CDR3 length: 16 residues. Trimming took 4 bases from V and 7 from J, leaving 19 bases between them. CDR3 nucleotides: TGTGCCAGCAGCCCCTATCGGGGGGCGCGCAACGGGGAGCTGTTTTTT. Residues: CASSPYRGARNGELFF.

A single count supports this clone. The chain couples TRBV25-1 to TRBJ1-2; D remains unclear. The CDR3 is made up of 13 amino acids. CDR1 and CDR2 (germline): MGHDK, SYGVNS. Trimming removed 4 bases from V and 1 base from J, with 7 bases in between. CDR3 loop: CASSGSFNYGYTF. Here the CDR3 DNA reads TGTGCCAGCAGTGGCAGCTTTAACTATGGCTACACCTTC.

Of note for this clone: Other DNA sequences in the sample encode the same CDR3. This chain uses TRBV2 with TRBJ2-7; 8 bases agree with TRBD1. There are 15 residues in the CDR3. Germline V gene data show CDR1 as SNHLY and CDR2 as FYNNEI. V lost 4 bases and J lost 1; bases outside the gene matches: 6. The CDR3 spells CASSVTGQDSYEQYF. The CDR3 DNA follows: TGTGCCAGCAGTGTAACGGGACAGGATTCCTACGAGCAGTACTTC.

The CDR3 sequence: CASSQSGDTFNYGYTF. The CDR3, as DNA: TGCGCCAGCAGTCAATCGGGGGACACCTTTAACTATGGCTACACCTTC. The V call is TRBV23-1, the J call TRBJ1-2; D perhaps matches TRBD1 (6 bases). TRBV23-1 is known as an ORF, though its function is uncertain. Trimming took 0 bases from V and 1 from J, leaving 12 bases between them. This CDR3 comprises 16 residues.

There are a few counts of this clone. The chain links TRBV5-1 to TRBJ1-3; D possibly corresponds to TRBD1 (5 bases). V was cut by 1 base and J by 0 bases, with 11 bases left in between. Germline CDR1 is SGHRS and CDR2 is YFSETQ. CDR3 size: 16 residues. The CDR3: CASSLTQASSGNTIYF. Written as DNA, the CDR3 is TGCGCCAGCAGCTTGACACAGGCCTCCTCTGGAAACACCATATATTTT.

CDR3 bases: TGTGCCAGCCGACCCGCAGGGTATTACGAAAAACTGTTTTTT. It is translated as CASRPAGYYEKLFF. J is TRBJ1-4 and V is TRBV6-6, with D possibly being TRBD1 (5 bases). The germline V gene encodes CDR1 MNHNY and CDR2 SVGAGI (reference sequence). V was trimmed by 8 bases and J by 8 bases, leaving 18 bases between them. The CDR3 runs 14 residues.

The chain combines TRBV5-1 with TRBJ2-4; perhaps TRBD1 as D (5 bases). The CDR3 runs 15 residues. The V and J ends lost 3 bases and 3 bases respectively, with 13 bases between them. Per germline, CDR1 SGHRS and CDR2 YFSETQ. The CDR3 DNA reads TGCGCCAGCAGCTGGCAGGGTGATGGCAAAAACATTCAGTACTTC. It yields the protein CASSWQGDGKNIQYF.

This clone was seen at least ten times. The gene calls are TRBV6-5 and TRBJ1-2; TRBD1 agrees at 7 bases. The length of the CDR3 is 13 residues. The trim removed 5 bases at V and 4 bases at J, leaving 4 bases unmatched. CDR1 is MNHEY and CDR2 is SVGAGI in the germline V gene. CDR3 amino acids: CASSRDSFYGYTF. In DNA, the CDR3 is TGTGCCAGCAGTAGGGACAGCTTCTATGGCTACACCTTC.

This chain uses TRBV5-1 with TRBJ2-5, with a possible D match to TRBD2 (5 bases). V was trimmed by 0 bases and J by 5 bases, leaving 11 bases between them. The CDR3 sequence is 14 residues long. Germline-derived CDR1 and CDR2 are SGHRS and YFSETQ. CDR3 sequence reads: CASSLETSGETQYF. The CDR3 bases are TGCGCCAGCAGCTTGGAAACTTCGGGGGAGACCCAGTACTTC.